This TCR beta chain was retrieved from a study of OX40 agonist ivuxolimab in advanced cancers. The table came from immunoSEQ multiplex PCR; TCRdb's copy has only in-frame clones and leaves some out. This table has about 38,000 clones, around 87% appearing once. The CDR3 sequence is 16 residues long. Germline values: CDR1 SGDLS, CDR2 YYNGEE. The ends lost 3 bases at V and 4 bases at J; junction bases unmatched: 7. This TCR was sampled from an adult with an advanced solid tumor such as melanoma, head and neck, liver or kidney cancer. The chain couples TRBV9 to TRBJ2-2; 9 positions match TRBD1. The material was CD4+ or CD8+ T cells sorted from blood, obtained in a trial of the OX40 agonist ivuxolimab. CDR3 DNA sequence: TGTGCCAGCAGCGACGGGACAGGGTTGGGCACCGGGGAGCTGTTTTTT. Translating gives CASSDGTGLGTGELFF. The full variable domain, with the rest looked up from reference TRBV9 and TRBJ2-2, is DSGVTQTPKHLITATGQRVTLRCSPRSGDLSVYWYQQSLDQGLQFLIQYYNGEERAKGNILERFSAQQFPDLHSELNLSSLELGDSALYFCASSDGTGLGTGELFFGEGSRLTVL.